This T cell receptor beta chain was profiled in a study of T cell responses to AZD1222 COVID-19 vaccine (dated by TCRdb to 2020 to 2023). Background for the entire study: A total of 230 to 250 trial participants underwent TCR sequencing, of whom around 200 received two doses of AZD1222 and 26 received two doses of the MenACWY control vaccine. Trial participants were enrolled by age into 18-55, 56-69 and 70-plus year subgroups, with around 140, 26 and 57 TCR-sequenced participants respectively. Broad study findings and their caveats: After two AZD1222 doses, both the breadth and the depth of spike-specific TCRs were significantly higher than at day 0 and than in MenACWY recipients. Nearly half of unique spike-specific TCRs reportedly recognized epitopes outside regions mutated in the B.1.351 and B.1.1.7 variants. The 56-69-year group was small, and its depth increase did not reach significance, likely because of low power. Conclusions about previously exposed vaccinees were limited because only six AZD1222 recipients were SARS-CoV-2 seropositive at baseline. Participants were mostly white British and included more females than males, and it was suggested by the authors that clonal diversity may have been underestimated. No day 14 peak-response samples were available, so repertoires were characterized only after the peak T cell response. The whole spike protein was spanned by vaccine-associated CD4 TCRs, and dominant responses were seen in regions 160-218 and 743-854.

Comment on this clone: It has no known antigen specificity. No per-base quality is available; no much larger clone lies one base away.

The CDR3 regions of human TCRbeta chains were analyzed by immunosequencing. The authors' pipeline ran thus. Repertoire TCRs were checked for matches against a reference library of SARS-CoV-2-specific TCRs that had been generated using the MIRA antigen-specificity platform. Breadth meant the fraction of unique TCRs that were SARS-CoV-2-associated, whereas depth meant the fraction of total T cells that were SARS-CoV-2-associated. Each spike-specific TCR was assigned to its reactive spike region and to a CD4 or CD8 class using the MIRA data. Log10-transformed breadth and depth values were compared by one-way ANOVA with Sidak's multiple comparisons tests. The source is immuneACCESS, and TCRdb retained only in-frame sequences with V and J called. Part of the clones is not carried over; for the studies checked, unresolved V genes explain less than half of this, and the remainder is unexplained. That table is the source of V, J and clone size, and D and trimming were worked out from the DNA. The sample profile shows fewer than 200,000 clones; about nine tenths of them were found once. The ten largest clones take up 1.7% of the sample.

CDR3 length: 14 amino acids, cysteine to phenylalanine. The read is trimmed to its CDR3 DNA, 42 bases read in frame from base 1. CDR1 and CDR2 (MNHEY, SMNVEV) derive from the germline V gene (reference sequence). V is clipped by 2 bases and J by 10 bases, and the sequence between their germline boundaries is 12 bases long. The sample's time point label, in plain terms: about 28 days (+/-7) after the second vaccine dose. AZD1222 recipients given second doses at about 4 weeks or at about 12 weeks were pooled, since spike-specific TCR depth and breadth were not found to differ between the two schedules. The vaccinee samples were drawn from two UK trials, COV001 and COV002, one of which was a single-blind randomized controlled phase 2/3 trial testing AZD1222 (ChAdOx1 nCoV-19) in healthy adults. For TCRbeta chain sequencing, PBMC samples were collected from trial participants at day 0 and at day 28 after the second dose.

This sequence originates from an adult who received the AZD1222 COVID-19 vaccine. This material consisted of peripheral blood, taken 28 days after the second AZD1222 dose. The chain links TRBV27 with TRBJ1-6, with no D gene named confidently. The CDR3 amino acid sequence is: CASSLDLGRSPLHF. The DNA sequence follows: TGTGCCAGCAGTTTAGACCTTGGACGCTCACCCCTCCACTTT.